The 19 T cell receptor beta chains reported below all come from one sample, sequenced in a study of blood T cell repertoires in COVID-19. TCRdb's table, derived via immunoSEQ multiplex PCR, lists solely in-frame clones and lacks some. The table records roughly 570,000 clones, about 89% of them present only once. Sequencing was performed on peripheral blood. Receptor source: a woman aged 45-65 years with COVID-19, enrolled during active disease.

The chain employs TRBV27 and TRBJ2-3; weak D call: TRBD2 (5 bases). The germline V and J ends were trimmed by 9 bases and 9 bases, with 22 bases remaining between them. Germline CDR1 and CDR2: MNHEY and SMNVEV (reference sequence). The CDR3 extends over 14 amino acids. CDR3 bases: TGTGCCAGTAGTCGCCCTGACTCTTCGGGGACGCAGTATTTT. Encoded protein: CASSRPDSSGTQYF.

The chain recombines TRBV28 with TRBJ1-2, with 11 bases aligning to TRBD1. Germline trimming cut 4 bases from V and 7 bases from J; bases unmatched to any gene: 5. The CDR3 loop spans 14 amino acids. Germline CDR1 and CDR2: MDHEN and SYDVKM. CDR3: CASSSAGTGGGYTF. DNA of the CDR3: TGTGCCAGCAGTTCCGCCGGGACAGGGGGTGGCTACACCTTC.

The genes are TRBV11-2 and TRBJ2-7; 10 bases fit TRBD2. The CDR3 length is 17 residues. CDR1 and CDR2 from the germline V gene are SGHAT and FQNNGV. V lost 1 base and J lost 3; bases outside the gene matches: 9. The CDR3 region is CASSLGASGGSSYEQYF. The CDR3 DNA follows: TGTGCCAGCAGCTTAGGGGCTAGCGGGGGTTCTAGCTACGAGCAGTACTTC.

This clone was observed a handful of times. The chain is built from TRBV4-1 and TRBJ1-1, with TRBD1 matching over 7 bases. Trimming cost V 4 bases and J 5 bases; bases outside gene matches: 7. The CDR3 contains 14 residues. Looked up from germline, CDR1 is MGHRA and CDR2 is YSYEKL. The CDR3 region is CASSLGGAGTEAFF. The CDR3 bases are TGCGCCAGCAGCCTAGGGGGCGCTGGGACTGAAGCTTTCTTT.

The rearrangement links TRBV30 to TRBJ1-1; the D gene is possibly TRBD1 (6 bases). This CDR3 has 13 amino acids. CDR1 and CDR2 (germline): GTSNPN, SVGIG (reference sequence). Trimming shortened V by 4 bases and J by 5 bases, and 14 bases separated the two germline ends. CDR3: CAWILRTETEAFF. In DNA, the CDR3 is TGTGCCTGGATCCTCCGGACAGAGACTGAAGCTTTCTTT.

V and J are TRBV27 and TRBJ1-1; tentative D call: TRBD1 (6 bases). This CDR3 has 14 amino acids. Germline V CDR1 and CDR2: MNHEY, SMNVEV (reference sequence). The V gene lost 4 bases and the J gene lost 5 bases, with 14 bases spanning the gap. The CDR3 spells CASSSHRAGTEAFF. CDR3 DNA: TGTGCCAGCAGTTCCCACAGGGCTGGGACTGAAGCTTTCTTT.

This CDR3 is CASSLISGFGTPYGYTF. CDR3 in DNA: TGTGCCAGCAGCTTGATCTCCGGCTTCGGGACACCCTATGGCTACACCTTC. The chain links TRBV5-6 to TRBJ1-2; possibly TRBD1 for D (6 bases). V dropped 1 base and J dropped 4 bases, with 20 bases sitting between them. Germline lookup yields CDR1 SGHDT and CDR2 YYEEEE. The CDR3 loop spans 17 amino acids.

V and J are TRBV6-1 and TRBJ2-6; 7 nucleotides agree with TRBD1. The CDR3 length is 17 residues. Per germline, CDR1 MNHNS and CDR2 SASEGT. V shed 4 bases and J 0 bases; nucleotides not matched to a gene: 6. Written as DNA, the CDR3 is TGTGCCAGCAGTGCCGGGACAGAGGCCTCTGGGGCCAACGTCCTGACTTTC. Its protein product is CASSAGTEASGANVLTF.

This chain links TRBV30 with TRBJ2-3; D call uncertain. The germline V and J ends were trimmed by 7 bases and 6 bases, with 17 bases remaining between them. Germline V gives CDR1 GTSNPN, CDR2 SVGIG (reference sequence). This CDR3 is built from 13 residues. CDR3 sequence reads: CASSGDIGDTQYF. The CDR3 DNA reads TGTGCCTCTTCCGGTGACATTGGGGATACGCAGTATTTT.

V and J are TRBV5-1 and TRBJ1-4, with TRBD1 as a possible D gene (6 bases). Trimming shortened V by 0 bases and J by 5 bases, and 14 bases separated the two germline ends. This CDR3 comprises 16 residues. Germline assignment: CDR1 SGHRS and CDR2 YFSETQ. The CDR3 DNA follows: TGCGCCAGCAGCTTGGGATGGGGGACACCGAATGAAAAACTGTTTTTT. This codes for CASSLGWGTPNEKLFF.

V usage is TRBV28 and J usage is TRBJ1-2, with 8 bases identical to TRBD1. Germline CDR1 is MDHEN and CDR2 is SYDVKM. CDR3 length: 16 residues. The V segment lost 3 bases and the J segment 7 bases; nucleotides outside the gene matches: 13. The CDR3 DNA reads TGTGCCAGCAGTTTTGGCCAGGGGGCATTTTTAGGTGGCTACACCTTC. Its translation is CASSFGQGAFLGGYTF.

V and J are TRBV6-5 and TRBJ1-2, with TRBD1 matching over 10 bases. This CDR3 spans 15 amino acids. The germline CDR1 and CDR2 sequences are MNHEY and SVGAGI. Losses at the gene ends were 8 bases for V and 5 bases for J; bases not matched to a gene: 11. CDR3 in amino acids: CASSENRDRGYGYTF. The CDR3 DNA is TGTGCCAGCTCCGAAAACCGGGACAGGGGTTATGGCTACACCTTC.

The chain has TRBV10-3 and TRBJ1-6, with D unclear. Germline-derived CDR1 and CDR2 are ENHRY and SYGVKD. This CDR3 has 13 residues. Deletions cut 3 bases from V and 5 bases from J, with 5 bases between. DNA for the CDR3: TGTGCCATCAGTGACTTCGATAATTCACCCCTCCACTTT. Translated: CAISDFDNSPLHF.

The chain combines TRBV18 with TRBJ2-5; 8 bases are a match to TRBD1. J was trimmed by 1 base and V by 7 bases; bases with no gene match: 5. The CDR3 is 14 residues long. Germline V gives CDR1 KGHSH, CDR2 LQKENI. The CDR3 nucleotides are TGTGCCAGCTGTGACAGGGGCCCCCAAGAGACCCAGTACTTC. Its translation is CASCDRGPQETQYF.

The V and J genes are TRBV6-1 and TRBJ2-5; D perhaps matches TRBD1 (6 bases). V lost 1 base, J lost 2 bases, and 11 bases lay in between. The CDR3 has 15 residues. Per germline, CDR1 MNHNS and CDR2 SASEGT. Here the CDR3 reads CASSEEDRIQETQYF. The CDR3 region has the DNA TGTGCCAGCAGTGAAGAGGACAGAATACAAGAGACCCAGTACTTC.

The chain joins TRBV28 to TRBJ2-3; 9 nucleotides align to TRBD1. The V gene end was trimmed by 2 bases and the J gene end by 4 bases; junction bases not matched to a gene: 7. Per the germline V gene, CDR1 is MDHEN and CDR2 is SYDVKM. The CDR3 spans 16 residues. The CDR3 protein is CASSLLGGQGADTQYF. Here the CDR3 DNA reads TGTGCCAGCAGTTTACTCGGGGGACAGGGCGCAGATACGCAGTATTTT.

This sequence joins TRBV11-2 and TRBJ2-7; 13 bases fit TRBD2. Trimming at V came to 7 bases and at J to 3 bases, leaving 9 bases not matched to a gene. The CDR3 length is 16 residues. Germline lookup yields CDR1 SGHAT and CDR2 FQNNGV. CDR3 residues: CASTPSGTSGDYEQYF. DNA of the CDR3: TGTGCCAGCACCCCGTCTGGGACTAGCGGGGACTACGAGCAGTACTTC.

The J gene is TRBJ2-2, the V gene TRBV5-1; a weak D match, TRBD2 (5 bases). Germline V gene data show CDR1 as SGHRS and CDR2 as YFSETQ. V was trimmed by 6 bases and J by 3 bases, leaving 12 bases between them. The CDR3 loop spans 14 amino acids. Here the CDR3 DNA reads TGCGCCAGCACCCCAGTCGGGGACACCGGGGAGCTGTTTTTT. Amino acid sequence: CASTPVGDTGELFF.

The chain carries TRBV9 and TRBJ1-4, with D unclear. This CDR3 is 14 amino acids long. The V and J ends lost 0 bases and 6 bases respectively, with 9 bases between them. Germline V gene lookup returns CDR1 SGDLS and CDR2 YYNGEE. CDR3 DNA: TGTGCCAGCAGCGTAGGGGTTGCGGATGAAAAACTGTTTTTT. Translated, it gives CASSVGVADEKLFF.